Presented here are 29 T cell receptor beta chains from one specimen sequenced in a study of T cells in Graves' hyperthyroidism and ophthalmopathy. Using RNA transcripts as the source, TCR beta CDR3 regions were amplified. The HTBI primer set was used in a first-round RT-PCR of the TCR CDR3. TCRdb re-called the multiplex PCR reads through MiXCR, storing one row per CDR3 protein. In the table there are about 560,000 distinct CDR3 sequences, 15% to 18% of which are singletons. The sample comprised blood. The receptor set was obtained from a woman in her twenties or thirties with Graves' hyperthyroidism.

This clonotype was detected only a few times. This chain links TRBV4-1 with TRBJ1-2; no reliable D call. The V and J ends lost 1 base and 4 bases respectively, with 7 bases between them. CDR3 length: 13 residues. The germline CDR1 and CDR2 sequences are MGHRA and YSYEKL. CDR3 residues: CASSQVRSYGYTF. In DNA, the CDR3 is TGCGCCAGCAGCCAAGTTCGATCCTATGGCTACACCTTC.

This clonotype was picked up many times. This chain connects TRBV27 to TRBJ2-7; a possible D gene is TRBD2 (6 bases). V dropped 0 bases and J dropped 0 bases, with 18 bases sitting between them. Germline CDR1 and CDR2: MNHEY and SMNVEV (reference sequence). The CDR3 length is 18 residues. The DNA of the CDR3 is TGTGCCAGCAGTTTATCACCCTCCCTAGCGCTCAGCTCCTACGAGCAGTACTTC. It encodes CASSLSPSLALSSYEQYF.

This clonotype was detected many times. The V call is TRBV2, the J call TRBJ2-3, with TRBD2 as a possible D gene (6 bases). Germline V gene sequence: CDR1 SNHLY, CDR2 FYNNEI. V lost 6 bases, J lost 4 bases, and 14 bases lay in between. The CDR3 loop spans 14 amino acids. CDR3: CASRGGLSPDTQYF. Here the CDR3 DNA reads TGTGCCAGCAGGGGGGGACTCTCTCCAGATACGCAGTATTTT.

This clonotype has only a few counts. The CDR3 DNA follows: TGCGCCAGCAGCCCGGGACTAGCGGTTAGATACAATGAGCAGTTCTTC. Its translation is CASSPGLAVRYNEQFF. The V and J genes are TRBV4-1 and TRBJ2-1, with 11 positions matching TRBD2. Germline V gene data show CDR1 as MGHRA and CDR2 as YSYEKL. V dropped 4 bases and J dropped 4; count of bases not matched to a gene: 6. The CDR3 is 16 amino acids.

This clonotype was counted between two and nine times. The chain links TRBV7-9 to TRBJ2-2; no reliable D call. CDR3 length: 15 amino acids. V gave up 3 bases and J gave up 4 bases, with 12 bases separating them. Germline assignment: CDR1 SEHNR and CDR2 FQNEAQ (reference sequence). The CDR3 is CASSFLEPGTGELFF. In nucleotides, the CDR3 is TGTGCCAGCAGCTTCTTGGAACCGGGCACCGGGGAGCTGTTTTTT.

This clonotype was counted many times. The V call is TRBV2, the J call TRBJ2-1; TRBD2 matches 13 bases. CDR1 is SNHLY and CDR2 is FYNNEI in the germline V gene. This CDR3 has 14 residues. The ends lost 7 bases at V and 9 bases at J; junction bases unmatched: 6. CDR3 sequence: CASTGLAGAAEQFF. As DNA, the CDR3 is TGTGCCAGCACCGGACTAGCGGGAGCCGCTGAGCAGTTCTTC.

This chain links TRBV5-1 with TRBJ2-5, with 8 bases aligning to TRBD2. The CDR3 loop spans 16 amino acids. The V gene's germline CDR1 is SGHRS and CDR2 YFSETQ. V shed 3 bases and J 3 bases; nucleotides not matched to a gene: 10. CDR3 coding DNA: TGCGCCAGCAGCTCTTTCGGGAGTAGCGGGGAAGAGACCCAGTACTTC. It translates to CASSSFGSSGEETQYF.

This clonotype was detected ten times or more. The rearrangement joins TRBV28 to TRBJ2-7; D not certain. Trimming pared 8 bases from V and 5 bases from J, leaving 10 bases between. Germline CDR1 reads MDHEN; CDR2 reads SYDVKM. The CDR3 sequence is 11 residues long. Here the CDR3 DNA reads TGTGCCAGCGGTATTTCCCACGAGCAGTACTTC. Translated, it gives CASGISHEQYF.

There are a few counts of this clonotype. An end of the junction differs from the germline gene, which may be a read error. The chain combines TRBV6-1 with TRBJ1-5; a weak D match, TRBD1 (5 bases). Per germline, CDR1 MNHNS and CDR2 SASEGT. The CDR3 is made up of 20 amino acids. CDR3 nucleotides: TGTGCCAGCCGTGACATAGTGGGGCGGGGGGGAATAGTGGGCAATCAGCCCCAGCATTTT. Its translation is CASRDIVGRGGIVGNQPQHF.

A word on this clonotype: Germline is not matched at one junction end, which may reflect a read error. V usage is TRBV3-1 and J usage is TRBJ2-3; 10 positions match TRBD2. The CDR3 sequence is 15 residues long. CDR1 is LGHDT and CDR2 is YNNKEL in the germline V gene (reference sequence). This chain's CDR3 is CTSSASGGGWDTQYF. CDR3 bases: TGTACCAGCAGCGCCAGCGGGGGGGGCTGGGATACGCAGTATTTT.

This clonotype was picked up many times. V gene TRBV6-2 or TRBV6-3 combines with J gene TRBJ2-7, with D possibly matching TRBD1 (6 bases). This CDR3 has 14 residues. The V end was cut by 7 bases, the J end by 5 bases, with 18 bases between. The V gene's germline CDR1 is MNHEY and CDR2 SVGEGT. The CDR3, as DNA: TGTGCCAGCACCCCGAGGGGGTCTCCTGACGAGCAGTACTTC. Protein: CASTPRGSPDEQYF.

This clonotype was counted between two and nine times. The gene calls are TRBV6-6 and TRBJ1-2; TRBD1 agrees at 8 bases. The CDR3 totals 14 residues. CDR1 MNHNY and CDR2 SVGAGI come from the germline V gene (reference sequence). The trim removed 2 bases at V and 3 bases at J, leaving 2 bases unmatched. The chain's CDR3 is CASSYLDRDYGYTF. CDR3 bases: TGTGCCAGCAGTTACCTGGACAGGGACTATGGCTACACCTTC.

There are many counts of this clonotype. The chain has TRBV7-3 and TRBJ2-2; 8 bases are a match to TRBD2. CDR1 is SGHTA, CDR2 FQGTGA, per germline. With 2 bases clipped from V and 2 bases from J, the junction kept 16 bases outside the gene matches. This CDR3 is 20 amino acids long. The CDR3 protein is CASSLSYWTPTSANTGELFF. The CDR3 bases are TGTGCCAGCAGCTTATCGTATTGGACACCGACTAGCGCAAACACCGGGGAGCTGTTTTTT.

This clonotype has at least ten counts. The chain combines TRBV11-2 with TRBJ1-1; D perhaps matches TRBD1 (5 bases). V was pared by 1 base and J by 6 bases, with 18 bases between. This CDR3 comprises 16 residues. CDR1 and CDR2 from the germline V gene are SGHAT and FQNNGV. The CDR3 sequence: CASSLGVGPLFSEAFF. The CDR3 coding sequence is TGTGCCAGCAGCTTAGGGGTGGGACCACTATTCTCTGAAGCTTTCTTT.

This clonotype was counted at least ten times. The chain links TRBV3-1 to TRBJ1-4; D gene unclear. The CDR3 covers 13 residues. Germline V gene data show CDR1 as LGHDT and CDR2 as YNNKEL (reference sequence). V was trimmed by 8 bases and J by 7 bases, leaving 14 bases between them. DNA for the CDR3: TGTGCCAGCCCCTTGCTTGGATTTGAAAAACTGTTTTTT. Protein product: CASPLLGFEKLFF.

V is TRBV12-5 and J is TRBJ1-3; D is uncertain. The germline gives CDR1 LGHNT, CDR2 FRNRAP. The CDR3 is 15 residues long. V lost 6 bases and J lost 3, with 15 bases in between. For the CDR3, the DNA is TGTGCTAGTGGCTCTGCGGGGAGTCGTGGAAACACCATATATTTT. Amino acids: CASGSAGSRGNTIYF.

This chain joins TRBV15 and TRBJ2-7; D is possibly TRBD1 (5 bases). Germline CDR1 and CDR2: LNHNV and YYDKDF (reference sequence). The germline V and J ends were trimmed by 3 bases and 0 bases, with 15 bases remaining between them. The CDR3 has 16 amino acids. The CDR3 DNA reads as TGTGCCACCAGCAGGGGGCTGGATAGGGCCTCCTACGAGCAGTACTTC. Translating gives CATSRGLDRASYEQYF.

V is TRBV20-1 and J is TRBJ1-2, with D possibly being TRBD1 (6 bases). The CDR3 loop spans 13 amino acids. V lost 5 bases to trimming and J lost 2 bases, with 12 bases between them. Germline assignment: CDR1 DFQATT and CDR2 SNEGSKA (reference sequence). The CDR3 here is CSAPPDSNYGYTF. CDR3 DNA sequence: TGCAGTGCTCCACCGGACAGCAACTATGGCTACACCTTC.

This clonotype was seen repeatedly, ten times or more. The chain is built from TRBV6-1 and TRBJ1-2, with D hard to call. From germline, CDR1 is MNHNS and CDR2 SASEGT. The CDR3 is 12 amino acids. With 10 bases removed from V and 2 bases from J, the gap between germline ends came to 11 bases. The DNA of the CDR3 is TGTGCCATCGGGGTGGGCAACTATGGCTACACCTTC. Its protein is CAIGVGNYGYTF.

Turning to this clonotype: The junction shows a germline mismatch at one end, possibly a read error. The chain links TRBV24-1 to TRBJ1-3, with D possibly TRBD1 on 5 matching bases. The CDR3 is 16 residues long. Looked up from germline, CDR1 is KGHDR and CDR2 is SFDVKD. The CDR3 region is CAAQSRSQGTGNTTYF. The CDR3 coding sequence is TGTGCCGCCCAGTCCCGAAGTCAGGGAACTGGAAACACCACATATTTT.

In this sample, this clonotype turned up a few times. The gene calls are TRBV12-3 or TRBV12-4 and TRBJ2-1; tentative D call: TRBD1 (5 bases). V lost 0 bases to trimming and J lost 2 bases, with 8 bases between them. There are 15 residues in the CDR3. The CDR3 loop is CASSLAQGTYNEQFF. The CDR3 DNA sequence: TGTGCCAGCAGTTTAGCTCAGGGCACCTACAATGAGCAGTTCTTC.

This clonotype turned up a few times. V usage is TRBV15 and J usage is TRBJ2-7, with 7 bases that match TRBD1. The trim removed 1 base at V and 5 bases at J, leaving 8 bases unmatched. CDR1 LNHNV and CDR2 YYDKDF come from the germline V gene (reference sequence). This CDR3 is 15 amino acids long. The CDR3, as DNA: TGTGCCACCAGCAGAGGGTATGACAGGGTGGACGAGCAGTACTTC. It is translated as CATSRGYDRVDEQYF.

This clonotype was detected many times. This rearrangement joins TRBV7-2 to TRBJ2-3; 7 bases are a match to TRBD2. The trim removed 6 bases at V and 0 bases at J, leaving 3 bases unmatched. This CDR3 contains 14 residues. Germline V lookup: CDR1 SGHTA, CDR2 FQGNSA. This CDR3 is CASRRAGSTDTQYF. Here the CDR3 DNA reads TGTGCCAGCAGACGAGCGGGGAGCACAGATACGCAGTATTTT.

This clonotype was found many times. This chain's CDR3 is CASSTGTSYNEQFF. The DNA for the CDR3 is TGTGCCAGCAGTACAGGGACCTCCTACAATGAGCAGTTCTTC. J is TRBJ2-1 and V is TRBV28; tentative D call: TRBD1 (6 bases). The CDR3 extends over 14 amino acids. Germline CDR1 is MDHEN and CDR2 is SYDVKM. V was shortened by 5 bases and J by 0 bases, with 8 bases between the two germline ends.

This clonotype was picked up many times. The J gene is TRBJ1-5, the V gene TRBV7-8, with D perhaps TRBD1 (6 bases). CDR1 is SGHVS, CDR2 FQNEAQ, per germline. V lost 5 bases and J lost 5, with 19 bases in between. The CDR3 length is 16 residues. This CDR3 reads CASSQEGGGKYQPQHF. The CDR3 bases are TGTGCCAGCAGCCAAGAGGGAGGGGGGAAATATCAGCCCCAGCATTTT.

The V gene is TRBV5-1, the J gene TRBJ2-2, with 7 bases matching TRBD2. The CDR3 is made up of 16 amino acids. Looked up from germline, CDR1 is SGHRS and CDR2 is YFSETQ. The junction had 9 bases not matched to a gene; V was cut back by 3 bases and J by 4 bases. The CDR3 bases are TGCGCCAGCAGCTCGAGAAGCGGGGTAGGCACCGGGGAGCTGTTTTTT. It encodes CASSSRSGVGTGELFF. Using reference TRBV5-1 and TRBJ2-2 for the parts outside the CDR3, the full variable domain is KAGVTQTPRYLIKTRGQQVTLSCSPISGHRSVSWYQQTPGQGLQFLFEYFSETQRNKGNFPGRFSGRQFSNSRSEMNVSTLELGDSALYLCASSSRSGVGTGELFFGEGSRLTVL.

There are a few counts of this clonotype. V and J are TRBV12-3 or TRBV12-4 and TRBJ1-2; D remains unclear. There are 14 residues in the CDR3. The ends were cut back, 2 bases at V and 0 bases at J, with 7 bases in the middle. CDR3 nucleotide sequence: TGTGCCAGCAGTTTACACACTACTAACTATGGCTACACCTTC. The encoded protein is CASSLHTTNYGYTF.

The chain employs TRBV19 and TRBJ1-5, with a weak D call TRBD1 (5 bases). V dropped 1 base and J dropped 1 base, with 11 bases sitting between them. This CDR3 is 16 amino acids long. Germline CDR1 is LNHDA and CDR2 is SQIVND (reference sequence). The chain's CDR3 is CASSIGGALSNQPQHF. The CDR3 DNA reads as TGTGCCAGTAGTATAGGAGGGGCCCTGAGCAATCAGCCCCAGCATTTT.

This clonotype turned up a few times. A clone one base away is much larger, so this may be a read error. The rearrangement joins TRBV30 to TRBJ1-1; D not resolved. V was trimmed by 5 bases and J by 4 bases, leaving 14 bases between them. This CDR3 spans 13 amino acids. CDR1 and CDR2 (germline): GTSNPN, SVGIG (reference sequence). The CDR3, as DNA: TGTGCCTGGGCACAGAGGGTTGGCACTGAAGCTTTCTTT. This codes for CAWAQRVGTEAFF.